A few counts support the clone carrying this TCR beta chain. A read error may account for a junction end that differs from germline. The sample is drawn from a study of blood T cell repertoires in COVID-19. About the research overall: Spain, Italy and the United States supplied samples that represented acute and convalescent COVID-19. T cells, B-cell-depleted T cells, or PBMCs provided the cDNA or gDNA that served as material.

While infection was still active, Seattle patients were enrolled and then followed longitudinally. Per the original methods: Quantification of nucleated cells was approximated via reference gene primer amplification. Repertoires were generated with immunoSEQ multiplex PCR, while TCRdb's copy carries only in-frame clones and drops some. The V and J calls and the clone size are those of that table, but D and trimming were determined from the DNA. The data contain 200,000 to 300,000 clones, more than 75% of them singletons. Sequenced input: peripheral blood. The TCR was taken from a woman aged 60-75 years with COVID-19, enrolled during active disease.

For the CDR3, the DNA is TGTGCCAGTACACAGAGCGGGAGAAACACTGTAGCTTTCTTT. Its translation: CASTQSGRNTVAFF. V is TRBV19 and J is TRBJ1-1; no clear D. The CDR3 extends over 14 amino acids. The germline V gene encodes CDR1 LNHDA and CDR2 SQIVND (reference sequence).